The rows below give T cell receptor beta chains drawn from one sample of a study of beta chain features in type 1 diabetes. Data came from immunoSEQ multiplex PCR; TCRdb stores just in-frame clones and leaves some out. Among 600,000 to 650,000 clones listed, less than 20% were seen once. Source material: naive CD4+ T cells from blood. The receptors were gathered from a man in his late teens or twenties in good health. CDR3s include the opening cysteine and the closing phenylalanine or tryptophan. The order of the fields is clone size, V gene, D gene, J gene, CDR3 DNA, CDR3 protein. A D gene is named only where the DNA matches it firmly. Size values are once, few and many counts, or a class for expanded clones, and some rows have none.

size: few
V: TRBV14
D: NA
J: TRBJ2-2
DNA: TGTGCCAGCAGCCAAGAATTTGGGATTTACACCGGGGAGCTGTTTTTT
CDR3: CASSQEFGIYTGELFF

size: NA
V: TRBV4-2
D: TRBD1
J: TRBJ1-2
DNA: TGTGCCAGCAGCCCATCCCGGACAGGGAGTACCTGGTACACCTTC
CDR3: CASSPSRTGSTWYTF

size: NA
V: TRBV9
D: TRBD1
J: TRBJ2-3
DNA: TGTGCCAGCAGCGTTACCTCCCGGACAGGGACAAGGAGGGACACAGATACGCAGTATTTT
CDR3: CASSVTSRTGTRRDTDTQYF

size: few
V: TRBV6-1
D: NA
J: TRBJ2-7
DNA: TGTGCCAGCCGGACAGCGAAAGCCTACGAGCAGTACTTC
CDR3: CASRTAKAYEQYF

size: few
V: TRBV18
D: TRBD1
J: TRBJ2-1
DNA: TGTGCCAGCTCACCACAAACAAGGGACAGGCAGTTCTTC
CDR3: CASSPQTRDRQFF

size: NA
V: TRBV27
D: NA
J: TRBJ1-1
DNA: TGTGCCAGCAGCCCGGGATGGAACACTGAAGCTTTCTTT
CDR3: CASSPGWNTEAFF

size: NA
V: TRBV7-9
D: TRBD1
J: TRBJ1-2
DNA: TGTGCCAGCAGCTTCCTACAGGGGAACTATGGCTACACCTTC
CDR3: CASSFLQGNYGYTF

size: NA
V: TRBV15
D: NA
J: TRBJ1-5
DNA: TGTGCCACCAGCAGAGATTGGGCCCCCGGTGGGCATTTT
CDR3: CATSRDWAPGGHF

size: few
V: TRBV7-2
D: TRBD1
J: TRBJ1-2
DNA: TGTGCCAGCAGCTTAGGACAGGGGAACTATGGCTACACCTTC
CDR3: CASSLGQGNYGYTF

size: NA
V: TRBV4-1
D: TRBD1
J: TRBJ2-6
DNA: TGCGCCAGCAGCCGTACCCGGGACAGCCTCTCTGGGGCCAACGTCCTGACTTTC
CDR3: CASSRTRDSLSGANVLTF

size: few
V: TRBV9
D: TRBD2
J: TRBJ2-5
DNA: TGTGCCAGCAGCGAAGCTAGCGGGGGCCATGAGACCCAGTACTTC
CDR3: CASSEASGGHETQYF

size: few
V: TRBV18
D: TRBD1
J: TRBJ1-2
DNA: TGTGCCAGCTCACCGGAGCGGACAGGCTATGGCTACACCTTC
CDR3: CASSPERTGYGYTF

size: NA
V: TRBV29-1
D: NA
J: TRBJ1-6
DNA: TGCAGCGTTGCTTCGAACGAGAACTCACCCCTCCACTTT
CDR3: CSVASNENSPLHF

size: NA
V: TRBV4-2
D: NA
J: TRBJ2-7
DNA: TGTGCCAGCAGCCCATCGGGGGGCACCTACGAGCAGTGCTTC
CDR3: CASSPSGGTYEQCF

size: few
V: TRBV19
D: NA
J: TRBJ1-1
DNA: TGTGCCAGTAAGTCAGTGCGGAAGGGTGAAGCTTTCTTT
CDR3: CASKSVRKGEAFF

size: few
V: TRBV4-1
D: NA
J: TRBJ1-1
DNA: TGCGCCAGCAGCCAAGACGTGGGGCGCGGCACTGAAGCTTTCTTT
CDR3: CASSQDVGRGTEAFF

size: few
V: TRBV18
D: TRBD1
J: TRBJ2-3
DNA: TGTGCCAGCTCACCGGACAGGGCAGATACGCAGTATTTT
CDR3: CASSPDRADTQYF

size: NA
V: TRBV4-1
D: NA
J: TRBJ2-1
DNA: TGCGCCAGCAGCCAAGATCTAGGCTCCTGGAGCTCCTACAATGAGCAGTTCTTC
CDR3: CASSQDLGSWSSYNEQFF

size: few
V: TRBV29-1
D: NA
J: TRBJ1-2
DNA: TGCAGCGTTCGACCTAAAGATGGCTACACCTTC
CDR3: CSVRPKDGYTF

size: few
V: TRBV12-5
D: NA
J: TRBJ2-3
DNA: TGTGCTAGTGCACCCGGGGTCGGAGATACGCAGTATTTT
CDR3: CASAPGVGDTQYF

size: few
V: TRBV28
D: TRBD1
J: TRBJ1-2
DNA: TGTGCCAGCAGTTCTCCCGGGACAGGGACCTATGGCTACACCTTC
CDR3: CASSSPGTGTYGYTF

size: NA
V: TRBV5-6
D: TRBD1
J: TRBJ1-4
DNA: TGTGCCAGCAGTTCGACAGGGGCAACAACTAATGAAAAACTGTTTTTT
CDR3: CASSSTGATTNEKLFF

size: NA
V: TRBV19
D: TRBD1
J: TRBJ1-2
DNA: TGTGCCAGTAGTACTCCCCGGGACAGCTATGGCTACACCTTC
CDR3: CASSTPRDSYGYTF

size: few
V: TRBV25-1
D: TRBD2
J: TRBJ2-5
DNA: TGTGCCAGCAGTGATTGGACTAGCGGGCTTAGGGGGGAGACCCAGTACTTC
CDR3: CASSDWTSGLRGETQYF

size: NA
V: TRBV28
D: NA
J: TRBJ2-7
DNA: TGTGCCGCCCGACGGGGTCTCCTCTCCTACGAGCAGTACTTC
CDR3: CAARRGLLSYEQYF

size: NA
V: TRBV5-1
D: NA
J: TRBJ2-3
DNA: TGCGCCAGCAGTTTACCCCTCGTGGCTGGCCCAGATACGCAGTATTTT
CDR3: CASSLPLVAGPDTQYF

size: NA
V: TRBV2
D: TRBD1
J: TRBJ1-5
DNA: TGTGCCAGCAGTGAGACAGGGTACTACGAGCCCCAGCATTTT
CDR3: CASSETGYYEPQHF

size: NA
V: TRBV4-2
D: TRBD2
J: TRBJ2-5
DNA: TGTGCCAGCAGCCAAACTAGCGGGGTAAAAGGAGAGACCCAGTACTTC
CDR3: CASSQTSGVKGETQYF

size: few
V: TRBV4-2
D: NA
J: TRBJ1-5
DNA: TGTGCCAGCAGCCAAGAGGCAAGTGGCAATCAGCCCCAGCATTTT
CDR3: CASSQEASGNQPQHF

size: few
V: TRBV5-4
D: NA
J: TRBJ2-5
DNA: TGTGCCAGCAGCTTGAAGTTGGGGCAAGAGACCCAGTACTTC
CDR3: CASSLKLGQETQYF

size: few
V: TRBV9
D: NA
J: TRBJ1-2
DNA: TGTGCCAGCAGCGTGGGGTTAACCAGTCGATATGGCTACACCTTC
CDR3: CASSVGLTSRYGYTF

size: NA
V: TRBV4-3
D: NA
J: TRBJ2-7
DNA: TGCGCCAGCAGCCCCACGGGACACGGGGTCTACGAGCAGTACTTC
CDR3: CASSPTGHGVYEQYF

size: few
V: TRBV5-8
D: TRBD2
J: TRBJ2-7
DNA: TGTGCCAGCAGCTTACCTAGCGGGAGTCGTAGGCTCGAGCAGTACTTC
CDR3: CASSLPSGSRRLEQYF

size: NA
V: TRBV6-5
D: NA
J: TRBJ2-2
DNA: TGTGCCAGCAGACGTAGGGATACGAACACCGGGGAGCTGTTTTTT
CDR3: CASRRRDTNTGELFF

size: NA
V: TRBV5-6
D: TRBD1
J: TRBJ2-2
DNA: TGTGCCAGCAGCTTGATAATTATGTCGGGACAGGGCTACACCGGGGAGCTGTTTTTT
CDR3: CASSLIIMSGQGYTGELFF

size: NA
V: TRBV6-5
D: TRBD2
J: TRBJ2-5
DNA: TGTGCCAGCAGTTACTCGGGGGGGGTCTCCGGAGAGACCCAGTACTTC
CDR3: CASSYSGGVSGETQYF

size: NA
V: TRBV27
D: NA
J: TRBJ1-1
DNA: TGTGCCAGCAGTTTAGAGCCCGGGACTAGGGGGACTGAAGCTTTCTTT
CDR3: CASSLEPGTRGTEAFF

size: NA
V: TRBV6-5
D: NA
J: TRBJ2-4
DNA: TGTGCCAGCAGTTACTCGGGGGGGGGCCCGAGAAACATTCAGTACTTC
CDR3: CASSYSGGGPRNIQYF

size: NA
V: TRBV5-1
D: TRBD1
J: TRBJ2-7
DNA: TGCGCCAGCATGCTATCCGGGACAGGGAAAATCCACGAGCAGTACTTC
CDR3: CASMLSGTGKIHEQYF

size: many
V: TRBV5-4
D: NA
J: TRBJ2-1
DNA: TGTGCCAGCAGCTCTACGATAGGCCTCGTCTACAATGAGCAGTTCTTC
CDR3: CASSSTIGLVYNEQFF

size: NA
V: TRBV28
D: TRBD1
J: TRBJ1-5
DNA: TGTGCCAGCAGTCCCTGGGACAGGGGGCGAAATCAGCCCCAGCATTTT
CDR3: CASSPWDRGRNQPQHF

size: few
V: TRBV28
D: NA
J: TRBJ1-2
DNA: TGTGCCAGCAGTATCTATTATGGCTACACCTTC
CDR3: CASSIYYGYTF

size: NA
V: TRBV7-2
D: NA
J: TRBJ2-2
DNA: TGTGCCAGCAGCTTCGGACAGCCTCCCGGGGAGCTGTTTTTT
CDR3: CASSFGQPPGELFF

size: NA
V: TRBV27
D: NA
J: TRBJ2-5
DNA: TGTGCCAGCAGTCCGCGACAGACCCAAGAGACCCAGTACTTC
CDR3: CASSPRQTQETQYF

size: few
V: TRBV5-1
D: NA
J: TRBJ1-3
DNA: TGCGCCATAACGCCGGACAAGCCTGGAAACACCATATATTTT
CDR3: CAITPDKPGNTIYF

size: NA
V: TRBV7-8
D: TRBD1
J: TRBJ1-4
DNA: TGTGCCAGCAGCGGCCGGGACAGGGCCGAAAAACTGTTTTTT
CDR3: CASSGRDRAEKLFF

size: NA
V: TRBV28
D: NA
J: TRBJ2-3
DNA: TGTGCCAGCAGTGCCCACGGGGTTGGCACAGATACGCAGTATTTT
CDR3: CASSAHGVGTDTQYF

size: few
V: TRBV30
D: NA
J: TRBJ1-2
DNA: TGTGCCTGGAACCGGGCATACCAGAACCGGGAACCAAACTATGGCTACACCTTC
CDR3: CAWNRAYQNREPNYGYTF

size: NA
V: TRBV28
D: NA
J: TRBJ1-5
DNA: TGTGCCAGCCATAGGAAGTTCCGGGGCGACTTGCCCCAGCATTTT
CDR3: CASHRKFRGDLPQHF

size: few
V: TRBV18
D: TRBD2
J: TRBJ2-7
DNA: TGTGCCAGCTCACCGGGACTAGCGGCCTACGAGCAGTACTTC
CDR3: CASSPGLAAYEQYF

size: few
V: TRBV6-6
D: NA
J: TRBJ2-7
DNA: TGTGCCAGCAGTTATGGACTGATGTCCTACGAGCAGTACTTC
CDR3: CASSYGLMSYEQYF

size: NA
V: TRBV5-6
D: NA
J: TRBJ1-2
DNA: TGTGCCAGCAGCTTGGCCTTGTCCTTCTATGGCTACACCTTC
CDR3: CASSLALSFYGYTF

size: NA
V: TRBV7-2
D: NA
J: TRBJ1-1
DNA: TGTGCCAGCGCACAGCTCATGGAGACTGAAGCTTTCTTT
CDR3: CASAQLMETEAFF

size: few
V: TRBV10-3
D: TRBD1
J: TRBJ2-5
DNA: TGTGCCATCAGTGTGAGGACAGGGACGCAAGAGACCCAGTACTTC
CDR3: CAISVRTGTQETQYF

size: few
V: TRBV15
D: NA
J: TRBJ2-1
DNA: TGTGCCACCAGCAAAGGCCCCTCTAATGAGCAGTTCTTC
CDR3: CATSKGPSNEQFF

size: NA
V: TRBV28
D: NA
J: TRBJ1-2
DNA: TGTGCCAGCAGTTTACCAGGATCCCCTGGCTACACCTTC
CDR3: CASSLPGSPGYTF

size: few
V: TRBV5-4
D: TRBD1
J: TRBJ2-3
DNA: TGTGCCAGCAGCGCGGACAGGCGCCGCACAGATACGCAGTATTTT
CDR3: CASSADRRRTDTQYF

size: few
V: TRBV9
D: NA
J: TRBJ2-3
DNA: TGTGCCAGCAGCGGCCCGAGGGACACAGATACGCAGTATTTT
CDR3: CASSGPRDTDTQYF

size: few
V: TRBV9
D: NA
J: TRBJ1-5
DNA: TGTGCCAGCAGCGTAGCCGGGAAATATAGCAATCAGCCCCAGCATTTT
CDR3: CASSVAGKYSNQPQHF

size: NA
V: TRBV2
D: TRBD1
J: TRBJ1-1
DNA: TGTGCCAGCAGCGTACAGGGGGCGGGGACTGAAGCTTTCTTT
CDR3: CASSVQGAGTEAFF